One T cell receptor beta chain is described in this entry. The sort gate was single viable CD3+CD4+CD8-CD45RO+ cells for memory CD4+ T cells. Profiled with immunoSEQ multiplex PCR; TCRdb holds only in-frame clones, not every one. The table includes some 26,000 clones, 76% detected once. The data stem from a study of memory CD4+ T cells and cytomegalovirus serostatus. V gave up 5 bases and J gave up 3 bases; unmatched junction bases: 12. The CDR3 extends over 16 amino acids. Germline V gives CDR1 SGHNT, CDR2 YYREEE (reference sequence). The rearrangement links TRBV5-4 to TRBJ2-5; TRBD2 agrees at 8 bases. This receptor was identified in an adult in good health and CMV-seronegative. Material for sequencing was memory CD4+ T cells from blood. The CDR3: CASSREGSLSKETQYF. Written as DNA, the CDR3 is TGTGCCAGCAGTCGGGAGGGCTCCTTGTCTAAAGAGACCCAGTACTTC.